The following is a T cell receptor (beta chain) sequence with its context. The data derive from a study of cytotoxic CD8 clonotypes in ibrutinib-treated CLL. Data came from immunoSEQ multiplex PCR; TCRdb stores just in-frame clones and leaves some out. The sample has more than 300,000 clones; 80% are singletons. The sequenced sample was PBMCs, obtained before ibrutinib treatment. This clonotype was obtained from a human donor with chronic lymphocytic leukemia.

CDR3 in amino acids: CSVAGGNMNTEAFF. CDR3 coding DNA: TGCAGCGTTGCTGGAGGGAACATGAACACTGAAGCTTTCTTT. The chain recombines TRBV29-1 with TRBJ1-1, with no clear D. The germline gives CDR1 SQVTM, CDR2 ANQGSEA. Trimming stripped 4 bases from V and 0 bases from J, with 12 bases between. The CDR3 covers 14 residues.